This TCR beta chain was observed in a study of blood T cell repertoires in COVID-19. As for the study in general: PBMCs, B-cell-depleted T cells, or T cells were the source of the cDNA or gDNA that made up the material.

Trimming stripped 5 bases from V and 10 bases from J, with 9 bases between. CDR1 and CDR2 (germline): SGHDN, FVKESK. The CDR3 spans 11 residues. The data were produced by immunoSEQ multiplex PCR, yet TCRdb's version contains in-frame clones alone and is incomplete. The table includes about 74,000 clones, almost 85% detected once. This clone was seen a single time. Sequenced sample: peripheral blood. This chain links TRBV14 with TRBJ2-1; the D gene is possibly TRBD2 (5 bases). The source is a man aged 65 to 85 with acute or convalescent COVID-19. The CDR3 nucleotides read TGTGCCAGCAGCTCAAAGCGGGAGCAGTTCTTC. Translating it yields CASSSKREQFF. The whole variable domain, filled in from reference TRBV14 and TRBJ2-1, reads EAGVTQFPSHSVIEKGQTVTLRCDPISGHDNLYWYRRVMGKEIKFLLHFVKESKQDESGMPNNRFLAERTGGTYSTLKVQPAELEDSGVYFCASSSKREQFFGPGTRLTVL.